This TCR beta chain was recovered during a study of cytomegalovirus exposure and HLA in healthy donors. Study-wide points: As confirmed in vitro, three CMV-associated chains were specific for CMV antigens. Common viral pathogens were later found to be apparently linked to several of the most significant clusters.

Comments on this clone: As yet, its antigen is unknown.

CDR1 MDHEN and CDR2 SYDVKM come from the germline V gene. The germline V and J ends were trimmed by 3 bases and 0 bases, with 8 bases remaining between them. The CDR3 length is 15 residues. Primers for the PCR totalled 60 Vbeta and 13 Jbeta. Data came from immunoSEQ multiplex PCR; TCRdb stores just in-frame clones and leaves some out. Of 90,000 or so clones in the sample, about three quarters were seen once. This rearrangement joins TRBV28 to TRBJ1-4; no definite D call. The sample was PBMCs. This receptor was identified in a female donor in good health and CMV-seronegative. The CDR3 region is CASSLPGATNEKLFF. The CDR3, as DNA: TGTGCCAGCAGTTTGCCCGGGGCAACTAATGAAAAACTGTTTTTT.